This record looks at one T cell receptor beta chain sequence and its context. Its antigen is not identified. One end of the junction varies from germline; a read error may be responsible. This CDR3 has 14 amino acids. Per germline, CDR1 SGHKS and CDR2 YYEKEE (reference sequence). Researchers generated TCR beta cDNA from roughly 500 ng of total RNA, relying on a constant-region primer. Libraries covering TCR beta were generated through three nested multiplex PCR rounds (using a slightly modified ARM-PCR). TRBV1-TRBV30 forward and Cbeta reverse primers drove the first two roughly 10-cycle rounds. TCRdb used MiXCR to reprocess the multiplex PCR reads, holding one entry per CDR3 protein. This table has fewer than 200,000 distinct CDR3 sequences, about 82% appearing once. From around 18-30 mg of unsorted bulk tissue, DNA and RNA were co-extracted together. Per tumor, sampling covered five separate regions. Every one of the tumor samples had a viable tumor cell content above 75%.

This record belongs to a study of tumor-infiltrating lymphocytes in primary liver carcinoma. Study outcomes and limitations: The study found a significantly higher top-250-clone fraction in tumors than in blood (p = 0.039). Tumor-adjacent and tumor-blood pairs displayed less overlap than did pairs of tumor regions.

The TCR was taken from a man aged 35 to 55 with primary liver carcinoma and hepatitis B virus infection. The material sequenced was tumor tissue from primary liver carcinoma. V usage is TRBV5-5 and J usage is TRBJ2-2; maybe TRBD2 (5 bases). CDR3 region: CASSFNLNIGKLFF. As DNA, the CDR3 is TGTGCCAGCAGCTTTAACCTAAACATCGGGAAGCTGTTTTTT. The complete variable domain, with remaining parts taken from reference TRBV5-5 and TRBJ2-2, reads DAGVTQSPTHLIKTRGQQVTLRCSPISGHKSVSWYQQVLGQGPQFIFQYYEKEERGRGNFPDRFSARQFPNYSSELNVNALLLGDSALYLCASSFNLNIGKLFFGEGSRLTVL.